This TCR beta chain was recorded in a study of beta chain features in type 1 diabetes. Donors underwent one heparinised blood draw, roughly 110 mL on average. Study findings and constraints: Healthy donors had naive, central memory and Treg TCRB repertoires that appeared less similar than those seen among patients.

As concerns this clone: The antigen is unknown. This specimen includes other DNA sequences encoding the same CDR3.

Since all of the isolated RNA was reverse transcribed, expressed TCRB transcripts were what got sequenced. Repertoires were generated with immunoSEQ multiplex PCR, while TCRdb's copy carries only in-frame clones and drops some. The sample yields hundreds of thousands of clones, roughly 12% seen once. The TCR comes from a man aged 18 to 29 in good health. The material sequenced was naive CD4+ T cells from blood.

In nucleotides, the CDR3 is TGTGCCAGCAGCGTCACAGGGAGCTCCTACAATGAGCAGTTCTTC. Translating gives CASSVTGSSYNEQFF. This chain uses TRBV9 with TRBJ2-1, with D perhaps TRBD1 (6 bases). There are 15 residues in the CDR3. Germline V gene data show CDR1 as SGDLS and CDR2 as YYNGEE. The germline V and J ends were trimmed by 2 bases and 0 bases, with 9 bases remaining between them.